These T cell receptor beta chains were read from a single sample in a study of tissue T cells after allogeneic stem cell transplantation. Sequencing used immunoSEQ multiplex PCR; TCRdb keeps in-frame clones, though not all of them. The data contain fewer than 30,000 clones, 65% to 90% of them singletons. The material was blood, obtained before transplantation. These receptors were collected from a woman aged 18-49 years who later had graft-versus-host disease after an allogeneic stem cell transplant. The conserved cysteine and the conserved F or W are not part of the CDR3 here. The D gene is left open where the match is weak.

TRBD2 TRBJ2-2 TRBV14 ASSQTYSGLATGELF
NA TRBJ1-1 TRBV7-6 ASSLGGVRNTEAF
TRBD1 TRBJ1-1 TRBV5-1 ASSLDFTGGREAF
TRBD1 TRBJ1-4 TRBV10-3 AISGGQGVTNEKLF
TRBD1 TRBJ1-4 TRBV11-2 ASNPTGENEKLF
NA TRBJ1-2 TRBV5-1 ASSPMGEAGYT
TRBD2 TRBJ2-1 TRBV18 ASSPRLAGTYPTNEQF
TRBD1 TRBJ1-1 TRBV19 ASSWDRPTEAF
TRBD1 TRBJ1-5 TRBV5-1 ASSPGQQGGLNQPQH
NA TRBJ1-2 TRBV14 ASSQGLNYGYT
TRBD1 TRBJ1-1 TRBV6-1 ASSERKLGTVMNTEAF
NA TRBJ1-5 TRBV18 ASSPQGGNQPQH
NA TRBJ2-7 TRBV30 AWRISYEQY
TRBD1 TRBJ1-1 TRBV5-1 ASSNDRVGTEAF
TRBD1 TRBJ2-1 TRBV5-1 ASSPVGQETYNEQF
NA TRBJ2-7 TRBV5-1 ASSLDGFGDEQY
NA TRBJ2-2 TRBV7-9 ASSLPGSEELF
NA TRBJ2-3 TRBV2 ASGGSFTDTQY
TRBD1 TRBJ2-7 TRBV4-3 ASSQGRDSSYEQY
TRBD2 TRBJ2-3 TRBV2 ASSESGRRDTQY
NA TRBJ1-2 TRBV7-5 VRSLADRGKGRYGYT
NA TRBJ2-7 TRBV4-3 ASSPHLAYEQY
NA TRBJ1-3 TRBV7-9 ASSPREGNGNTIY
TRBD2 TRBJ2-7 TRBV4-1 ASSQGLAGADYEQY
NA TRBJ2-1 TRBV7-2 ASSLLGERDEQF
TRBD1 TRBJ2-2 TRBV7-8 ASRDRGSGHTGELF
NA TRBJ1-3 TRBV7-2 ASSQGGGSGNTIY
NA TRBJ1-2 TRBV5-1 ASSPGVNYGYT
TRBD2 TRBJ2-3 TRBV9 ASSVQGLAVTDTQY
NA TRBJ1-2 TRBV19 ASSIDATAGGYT
NA TRBJ1-5 TRBV27 ASSLGGEGNQPQH
NA TRBJ2-4 TRBV5-8 ASLGLKNIQY
TRBD2 TRBJ2-2 TRBV19 ASSSRLAGELTGELF
NA TRBJ1-2 TRBV5-1 ASSLEPGGGYT
NA TRBJ1-4 TRBV30 AWSVLFNEKLF
TRBD1 TRBJ1-2 TRBV7-9 ASSFSGGGDGYT
NA TRBJ2-2 TRBV7-2 ASSLLWGGELF
TRBD2 TRBJ2-5 TRBV4-3 ASSQSGGANEY
TRBD2 TRBJ2-3 TRBV9 ASSSRDYSDTQY
NA TRBJ1-1 TRBV24-1 ATSDGIQAF
NA TRBJ2-1 TRBV7-2 ASSFGGTRSYNEQF
NA TRBJ1-2 TRBV5-4 ASSLTVDYGYT
NA TRBJ1-1 TRBV6-5 ASIRVGTANTEAF
TRBD1 TRBJ1-1 TRBV6-5 ASSYSGRGLHTEAF
NA TRBJ2-1 TRBV6-4 ASSDASTASPF
NA TRBJ1-2 TRBV28 ASTRYGYGYT
NA TRBJ2-1 TRBV7-8 ASSSREGNEQF
TRBD1 TRBJ2-7 TRBV4-2 ASSQAGQGADEQY
NA TRBJ2-7 TRBV29-1 SVELGDGYEQY
TRBD2 TRBJ2-7 TRBV27 ARTASSGAHYEQY
TRBD1 TRBJ1-5 TRBV6-1 ASSKADRGYQPQH
NA TRBJ2-2 TRBV2 ASSALGELF
NA TRBJ2-7 TRBV12-3/TRBV12-4 ASSFRGNEQY
NA TRBJ2-5 TRBV11-2 ASSLAQETQY
TRBD1 TRBJ2-6 TRBV10-1 ASSGGQISSGANVLT